The 23 T cell receptor beta chains below all came from one sample that was sequenced in a study of T cell clonality in common variable immunodeficiency. Points from the study as a whole: Common variable immunodeficiency TCR beta sequences reportedly had fewer deletions and N-nucleotide insertions.

These receptors' antigens are unknown. The assay was immunoSEQ multiplex PCR, and TCRdb's table has in-frame clones only and misses some. There are about 33,000 clones in the sample, none observed a single time. The specimen sequenced was peripheral blood mononuclear cells. The receptors originated from a human donor with common variable immunodeficiency.

This clone has only a few counts. Sequencing ends 3 residues short of the CDR3 end; the germline J gene provides the rest. This chain links TRBV30 with TRBJ2-2; tentatively, D is TRBD2 (5 bases). Germline V gene lookup returns CDR1 GTSNPN and CDR2 SVGIG (reference sequence). V lost 4 bases, J lost 6 bases, and 12 bases lay in between. This CDR3 is built from 13 residues. CDR3 loop: CAWTQTSPGELFF. Partial CDR3 DNA: TGTGCCTGGACTCAAACTAGTCCCGGGGAG.

Worth noting for this clone: The read stops 3 residues short of the end of the CDR3; the missing end is completed from the germline J gene. J is TRBJ1-1 and V is TRBV30; the D gene is possibly TRBD1 (6 bases). Trimming cost V 2 bases and J 1 base, with 11 bases left between them. Germline V gene data show CDR1 as GTSNPN and CDR2 as SVGIG (reference sequence). The length of the CDR3 is 14 residues. CDR3 sequence: CAWSLGQPNTEAFF. The covered CDR3 bases are TGTGCCTGGAGTCTTGGACAGCCGAACACTGAA. The full variable domain, completed using reference TRBV30 and TRBJ1-1, is SQTIHQWPATLVQPVGSPLSLECTVEGTSNPNLYWYRQAAGRGLQLLFYSVGIGQISSEVPQNLSASRPQDRQFILSSKKLLLSDSGFYLCAWSLGQPNTEAFFGQGTRLTVV.

This clone was picked up a small number of times. A single base separates this from a much larger clone, so it may be a read error. The CDR3 end falls 3 residues outside the read, so it is completed with the germline J gene. V is TRBV6-1 and J is TRBJ1-5, with D tentatively TRBD1 (5 bases). Per germline, CDR1 MNHNS and CDR2 SASEGT. CDR3 size: 17 residues. The part of the CDR3 DNA that was read is TGTGCCAGCAGTGAACCTCTGGGGGGAGGTGGCAAGCAGCCC. It specifies CASSEPLGGGGKQP. Given in full, the CDR3 is CASSEPLGGGGKQPQHF.

Comments on this clone: Sequencing ends 3 residues short of the CDR3 end; the germline J gene provides the rest. The chain joins TRBV7-9 to TRBJ2-5; tentative D call: TRBD2 (6 bases). This CDR3 has 15 residues. Between the trimmed V and J ends, which lost 4 bases and 5 bases, there was a span of 17 bases. Germline assignment: CDR1 SEHNR and CDR2 FQNEAQ (reference sequence). CDR3 DNA, as far as it was read: TGTGCCAGCAGCTCCAGACCGGGACTGGGGGAGACC. As protein: CASSSRPGLGET. The full-length CDR3 reads as CASSSRPGLGETQYF.

Ten or more counts support this clone. The read falls 3 residues short of the CDR3 end, and the missing part is taken from the germline J gene. The V call is TRBV20-1, the J call TRBJ2-1, with D perhaps TRBD2 (5 bases). Germline CDR1 DFQATT, CDR2 SNEGSKA (reference sequence). The CDR3 sequence is 15 residues long. V lost 6 bases, J lost 0 bases, and 15 bases lay in between. CDR3 loop: CSAADSESSYNEQFF. The part of the CDR3 DNA that was read is TGCAGTGCGGCGGATAGCGAAAGCTCCTACAATGAG.

This clone was detected only a few times. From the germline J gene comes the end of the CDR3, since the read stops 3 residues before it. This chain joins TRBV30 and TRBJ2-5; maybe TRBD1 (5 bases). The CDR3 contains 13 residues. Trimming took 4 bases from V and 4 from J, leaving 13 bases between them. Germline V gene data show CDR1 as GTSNPN and CDR2 as SVGIG (reference sequence). The DNA read from the CDR3 is TGTGCCTGGACGCAGGGCCAACGAGAGACC. Its translation is CAWTQGQRET. The complete CDR3 protein is CAWTQGQRETQYF.

Regarding this clone: The read halts 3 residues ahead of the CDR3 end, with the missing end drawn from the germline J gene. This chain links TRBV6-1 with TRBJ1-1, with 7 bases identical to TRBD1. From germline, CDR1 is MNHNS and CDR2 SASEGT. The V segment lost 4 bases and the J segment 7 bases; nucleotides outside the gene matches: 12. The CDR3 consists of 15 residues. The covered CDR3 bases are TGTGCCAGCAGTGTCGAAAGGACAGGCAGGGGTGAA. Encoded protein: CASSVERTGRGE. The full CDR3 protein reads CASSVERTGRGEAFF.

About this clone itself: The read terminates 3 residues ahead of where the CDR3 ends, so the germline J gene completes it. At the DNA level, this CDR3 is encoded by other sequences in the same sample as well. This rearrangement joins TRBV7-2 to TRBJ2-7, with D uncertain. Germline CDR1 is SGHTA and CDR2 is FQGNSA. The CDR3 is 12 amino acids. Trimming removed 1 base at V and 4 bases at J, with 5 bases between. The CDR3 sequence is CASSLVGYEQYF. Partial CDR3 DNA: TGTGCCAGCAGCTTAGTAGGGTACGAG.

This clone appeared a few times. Incomplete CDR3 DNA: TGTGCCAGCACCGGACTAGCGGGCGAGACC. Its translation is CASTGLAGET. In full, the CDR3 is CASTGLAGETQYF. This chain joins TRBV2 and TRBJ2-5, with 11 bases lining up with TRBD2. The read ends 3 residues before the CDR3 terminus; that terminus is restored from the germline J gene. CDR1 and CDR2 from the germline V gene are SNHLY and FYNNEI. The CDR3 is 13 residues long. The J segment lost 5 bases and the V segment lost 7 bases, leaving 3 bases of the junction unmatched. Full variable domain (outside the CDR3, taken from reference TRBV2 and TRBJ2-5): EPEVTQTPSHQVTQMGQEVILRCVPISNHLYFYWYRQILGQKVEFLVSFYNNEISEKSEIFDDQFSVERPDGSNFTLKIRSTKLEDSAMYFCASTGLAGETQYFGPGTRLLVL.

The sample holds a few counts of this clone. The DNA ends 3 residues before the CDR3 does, and the rest of the CDR3 is filled in from the germline J gene. The gene calls are TRBV7-8 and TRBJ2-2, with TRBD1 matching 8 bases. The CDR3 spans 16 residues. The V gene end was trimmed by 1 base and the J gene end by 5 bases; junction bases not matched to a gene: 6. Per the germline V gene, CDR1 is SGHVS and CDR2 is FQNEAQ. This chain's CDR3 is CASSLEVRGLTGELFF. The covered CDR3 bases are TGTGCCAGCAGCTTAGAGGTCAGGGGGCTTACCGGGGAG.

This clone was detected only a few times. The part of the CDR3 DNA that was read is TGTGCCAGCTCAGTAAAGACAGAGAACACTGAA. This encodes CASSVKTENTE. In full, the CDR3 reads CASSVKTENTEAFF. The chain combines TRBV18 with TRBJ1-1, with D maybe TRBD1 (5 bases). The read gets to within 3 residues of the CDR3 end, and the germline J gene fills in the rest. This CDR3 region has 14 residues. Germline V gives CDR1 KGHSH, CDR2 LQKENI. V shed 5 bases and J shed 1 base, with 11 bases lying between them. The full variable domain, its missing parts supplied by reference TRBV18 and TRBJ1-1, is NAGVMQNPRHLVRRRGQEARLRCSPMKGHSHVYWYRQLPEEGLKFMVYLQKENIIDESGMPKERFSAEFPKEGPSILRIQQVVRGDSAAYFCASSVKTENTEAFFGQGTRLTVV.

The table lists this clone with a few counts. The CDR3 goes on 3 residues after the read ends, and that part is filled in from the germline J gene. This chain connects TRBV6-1 to TRBJ2-5; D is perhaps TRBD2 (6 bases). Per germline, CDR1 MNHNS and CDR2 SASEGT. The ends were cut back, 2 bases at V and 1 base at J, with 17 bases in the middle. CDR3 length: 17 residues. The CDR3: CASSEPPYRDSQETQYF. Partial CDR3 DNA: TGTGCCAGCAGTGAACCACCTTATCGGGACTCCCAAGAGACC.

The table lists this clone with many counts. The sequence runs out 3 residues before the end of the CDR3; the remainder is reconstructed from the germline J gene. The chain links TRBV19 to TRBJ1-2, with 8 bases fitting TRBD1. From germline, CDR1 is LNHDA and CDR2 SQIVND (reference sequence). The junction had 12 bases not matched to a gene; V was cut back by 5 bases and J by 7 bases. This CDR3 is 15 amino acids long. CDR3 DNA, as far as it was read: TGTGCCAGTAGTCCCCTGACAGGGGAGGCTAGTGGC. Its protein product is CASSPLTGEASG. The entire CDR3 protein is CASSPLTGEASGYTF.

This clone came up a few times. The DNA ends 3 residues before the CDR3 does, and the rest of the CDR3 is filled in from the germline J gene. V gene TRBV5-1 combines with J gene TRBJ2-3; TRBD2 aligns across 10 bases. Germline-derived CDR1 and CDR2 are SGHRS and YFSETQ. The CDR3 sequence is 17 residues long. After removal of 4 bases from V and 3 bases from J, the junction contained 11 bases not matched to a gene. This CDR3 reads CASSPGPSGGGTDTQYF. The covered CDR3 bases are TGCGCCAGCAGCCCGGGGCCTAGCGGGGGAGGTACAGATACG.

This clone has a count of ten or more. The read halts 3 residues ahead of the CDR3 end, with the missing end drawn from the germline J gene. The V gene is TRBV29-1, the J gene TRBJ2-1; 7 positions agree with TRBD1. Germline assignment: CDR1 SQVTM and CDR2 ANQGSEA. With V trimmed by 6 bases and J by 1 base, 9 bases remained unmatched. The CDR3 has 15 residues. This chain's CDR3 is CSVTGESLSYNEQFF. The sequenced part of the CDR3 DNA is TGCAGCGTCACAGGGGAGTCCCTATCCTACAATGAG.

This clone is labeled as medium-sized. The read ends 3 residues before the CDR3 terminus; that terminus is restored from the germline J gene. V usage is TRBV19 and J usage is TRBJ2-1, with TRBD1 matching over 8 bases. This CDR3 has 15 residues. Per germline, CDR1 LNHDA and CDR2 SQIVND (reference sequence). V dropped 4 bases and J dropped 7; count of bases not matched to a gene: 9. CDR3 protein: CASSTTGDFGNEQFF. The CDR3 bases that were read are TGTGCCAGTAGTACGACAGGGGATTTTGGAAATGAG.

In the case of this clone: The CDR3 goes on 3 residues after the read ends, and that part is filled in from the germline J gene. This chain uses TRBV7-9 with TRBJ1-4, with 7 bases lining up with TRBD1. The CDR3 runs 15 residues. Germline V gene sequence: CDR1 SEHNR, CDR2 FQNEAQ (reference sequence). J was trimmed by 8 bases and V by 5 bases; bases with no gene match: 11. CDR3 sequence reads: CASSIGTVSKEKLFF. The DNA read from the CDR3 is TGTGCCAGCAGCATCGGGACAGTGAGTAAGGAAAAA.

Concerning this clone: The missing CDR3 end, 3 residues past where the read stops, is filled in from the germline J gene. The rearrangement joins TRBV7-8 to TRBJ2-7, with 7 positions matching TRBD2. This CDR3 is built from 14 residues. Germline assignment: CDR1 SGHVS and CDR2 FQNEAQ. The ends lost 7 bases at V and 4 bases at J; junction bases unmatched: 10. The sequenced CDR3 bases are TGTGCCAGCATGAATACGGGGGGATCATACGAG. Translating gives CASMNTGGSYE. The whole CDR3 protein reads CASMNTGGSYEQYF.

This clone was counted only a few times. The missing CDR3 end, 3 residues past where the read stops, is filled in from the germline J gene. The V call is TRBV30, the J call TRBJ1-5; 7 bases align to TRBD1. With 3 bases clipped from V and 4 bases from J, the junction kept 12 bases outside the gene matches. Germline V lookup: CDR1 GTSNPN, CDR2 SVGIG (reference sequence). The CDR3 is 16 residues long. CDR3 amino acids: CAWSSDRVLTNQPQHF. Partial CDR3 DNA: TGTGCCTGGAGCTCCGACAGGGTCTTGACGAATCAGCCC. The full variable domain, rest sourced from reference TRBV30 and TRBJ1-5, is SQTIHQWPATLVQPVGSPLSLECTVEGTSNPNLYWYRQAAGRGLQLLFYSVGIGQISSEVPQNLSASRPQDRQFILSSKKLLLSDSGFYLCAWSSDRVLTNQPQHFGDGTRLSIL.

This clone showed up many times. The read falls 3 residues short of the CDR3 end, and the missing part is taken from the germline J gene. This chain joins TRBV19 and TRBJ2-7, with 11 positions matching TRBD2. With 2 bases clipped from V and 0 bases from J, the junction kept 6 bases outside the gene matches. The V gene's germline CDR1 is LNHDA and CDR2 SQIVND (reference sequence). This CDR3 contains 17 residues. CDR3: CASSIPLAGGLSYEQYF. CDR3 DNA (partial): TGTGCCAGTAGTATACCTCTAGCGGGGGGACTCTCCTACGAG.

A note on this clone: The read halts 3 residues ahead of the CDR3 end, with the missing end drawn from the germline J gene. The V gene is TRBV7-6, the J gene TRBJ2-1, with D perhaps TRBD1 (6 bases). Germline CDR1 is SGHVS and CDR2 is FNYEAQ. V was clipped by 1 base and J by 4 bases, with 8 bases between them. This CDR3 is 14 amino acids long. This chain's CDR3 is CASSLGGQYNEQFF. CDR3 DNA (partial): TGTGCCAGCAGCTTAGGGGGACAATACAATGAG.

Note on this clone: The sequence runs out 3 residues before the end of the CDR3; the remainder is reconstructed from the germline J gene. The chain has TRBV19 and TRBJ2-2; D may be TRBD1 (6 bases). Germline-derived CDR1 and CDR2 are LNHDA and SQIVND (reference sequence). Trimming removed 5 bases from V and 0 bases from J, with 19 bases in between. This CDR3 region has 18 residues. CDR3 DNA (partial): TGTGCCAGTAGTCTAATATTCCGGACAGTTCCGAACACCGGGGAG. This translates into CASSLIFRTVPNTGE. The complete CDR3 protein is CASSLIFRTVPNTGELFF.

Regarding this clone: The observed sequence ends 3 residues before the CDR3 terminus, with the missing tail filled in from the germline J gene. This sequence joins TRBV7-9 and TRBJ2-3; TRBD2 matches 16 bases. V trimming: 10 bases; J trimming: 5 bases; junction bases outside the gene matches: 6. The CDR3 is 15 residues long. Germline V CDR1 and CDR2: SEHNR, FQNEAQ (reference sequence). The CDR3 loop reads CATGTSGGAVDTQYF. CDR3 bases read: TGTGCCACCGGGACTAGCGGGGGGGCAGTAGATACG.